The 9 T cell receptor beta chains below come from one sample, sequenced in a study of blood T cells in healthy people across ages. Combining a sample-barcoded 5' primer with a J-beta primer mix, a second PCR ran for 7 to 11 cycles. TCRdb ran MiXCR on the 5' RACE reads and lists one entry per CDR3 protein. Among some 290,000 distinct CDR3 sequences, around 30% were seen once, and the ten largest hold approximately 29%. The sequenced sample was blood. Receptors were obtained from a woman between 65 and 79 years old in good health.

V gene TRBV3-1 combines with J gene TRBJ1-4, with D perhaps matching TRBD1 (6 bases). Trimming pared 2 bases from V and 13 bases from J, leaving 11 bases between. The CDR3 has 12 amino acids. CDR1 and CDR2 from the germline V gene are LGHDT and YNNKEL (reference sequence). Here the CDR3 DNA reads TGTGCCAGCAGCCAATTGAAGGGGGGACTGTTTTTT. It yields the protein CASSQLKGGLFF.

The V gene is TRBV28, the J gene TRBJ2-1; D is ambiguous. Germline CDR1 MDHEN, CDR2 SYDVKM. V dropped 4 bases and J dropped 3 bases, with 10 bases sitting between them. The CDR3 is 14 residues long. The CDR3 nucleotides read TGTGCCAGCAGTTCAACTCCAGTCTACAATGAGCAGTTCTTC. Translation gives CASSSTPVYNEQFF. The complete variable domain, with remaining parts taken from reference TRBV28 and TRBJ2-1, reads DVKVTQSSRYLVKRTGEKVFLECVQDMDHENMFWYRQDPGLGLRLIYFSYDVKMKEKGDIPEGYSVSREKKERFSLILESASTNQTSMYLCASSSTPVYNEQFFGPGTRLTVL.

The rearrangement uses TRBV29-1 and TRBJ2-1; D possibly corresponds to TRBD2 (6 bases). The CDR3 length is 14 residues. The ends were cut back, 1 base at V and 3 bases at J, with 10 bases in the middle. Looked up from germline, CDR1 is SQVTM and CDR2 is ANQGSEA. CDR3 bases: TGCAGCGTTGAAGTGGGAGCGGGCTACAATGAGCAGTTCTTC. Translated, it gives CSVEVGAGYNEQFF.

The rearrangement links TRBV5-6 to TRBJ2-7, with D possibly TRBD2 on 6 matching bases. The CDR3 is 14 amino acids. Trimming pared 4 bases from V and 7 bases from J, leaving 18 bases between. Germline V gene sequence: CDR1 SGHDT, CDR2 YYEEEE. CDR3 DNA: TGTGCCAGCAGCCGGACCGGGGCTGGAGGGGAGCAGTACTTC. Translation: CASSRTGAGGEQYF.

The J gene is TRBJ2-1, the V gene TRBV6-1; D unclear. The germline gives CDR1 MNHNS, CDR2 SASEGT. The CDR3 length is 13 residues. V gave up 7 bases and J gave up 4 bases, with 11 bases separating them. The CDR3 DNA reads TGTGCCAGCACACCATGGACGTACAATGAGCAGTTCTTC. Its translation: CASTPWTYNEQFF.

The chain joins TRBV5-1 to TRBJ2-5; TRBD2 agrees at 8 bases. This CDR3 spans 16 amino acids. The V segment lost 2 bases and the J segment 2 bases; nucleotides outside the gene matches: 8. The germline V gene has CDR1 SGHRS and CDR2 YFSETQ. The DNA for the CDR3 is TGCGCCAGCAGCTTCTTCCCTAGCGGGCGTCAAGAGACCCAGTACTTC. Protein: CASSFFPSGRQETQYF.

The rearrangement links TRBV7-2 to TRBJ2-2; D unresolved. In germline, CDR1 is SGHTA, CDR2 FQGNSA. V shed 1 base and J shed 5 bases, with 5 bases lying between them. The CDR3 is 13 amino acids. The CDR3 region is CASSLGITGELFF. As DNA, the CDR3 is TGTGCCAGCAGCTTAGGGATTACCGGGGAGCTGTTTTTT.

The rearrangement links TRBV6-1 to TRBJ2-1; 8 bases agree with TRBD2. This CDR3 region has 16 residues. Trimming removed 6 bases from V and 4 bases from J; junction bases left unmatched: 11. Germline values: CDR1 MNHNS, CDR2 SASEGT. CDR3: CASRRAGAGGYNEQFF. The CDR3 nucleotides read TGTGCCAGCAGGAGGGCCGGGGCGGGGGGTTACAATGAGCAGTTCTTC.

This clonotype was detected only a few times. The rearrangement links TRBV12-5 to TRBJ2-7; unclear D gene. CDR3 size: 16 residues. The V gene lost 1 base and the J gene lost 3 bases, with 16 bases spanning the gap. Germline CDR1 reads LGHNT; CDR2 reads FRNRAP. This CDR3 is CASGLERSFPNYEQYF. CDR3 DNA: TGTGCTAGTGGTTTGGAACGAAGCTTCCCCAACTACGAGCAGTACTTC.